A selection of T cell receptor beta chains follows, all from one sample in a study of T cells in Graves' hyperthyroidism and ophthalmopathy. TCRdb redid the calling of the multiplex PCR reads with MiXCR, one entry per CDR3 protein. The sample lists around 480,000 distinct CDR3 sequences; around an eighth were seen once. The sample was blood. The receptors stem from a woman under 30 with Graves' hyperthyroidism. Each CDR3 is given with its conserved first and last residue. Each record gives: V gene, D gene, clone size, J gene, CDR3 protein, CDR3 DNA. A D gene is named only where the DNA matches it firmly. Only part of the rows carry a size: once, few, many, or a class if the clone is expanded.

v_gene: TRBV6-2/TRBV6-3; d_gene: TRBD2; abundance: many; j_gene: TRBJ2-4; CDR3aa: CASNPGLAANIQYF; CDR3nt: TGTGCCAGCAACCCGGGACTAGCGGCAAACATTCAGTACTTC
v_gene: TRBV7-2; d_gene: -; abundance: many; j_gene: TRBJ2-3; CDR3aa: CASSFGGHYTDTQYF; CDR3nt: TGTGCCAGCAGCTTCGGGGGACATTACACAGATACGCAGTATTTT
v_gene: TRBV20-1; d_gene: TRBD2; abundance: -; j_gene: TRBJ2-3; CDR3aa: CSARDTSGSTDTQYF; CDR3nt: TGCAGTGCTCGAGATACTAGCGGGAGCACAGATACGCAGTATTTT
v_gene: TRBV19; d_gene: TRBD2; abundance: many; j_gene: TRBJ2-7; CDR3aa: CASSPRTSEGYEQYF; CDR3nt: TGTGCCAGTAGTCCCCGGACTAGCGAGGGATACGAGCAGTACTTC
v_gene: TRBV25-1; d_gene: -; abundance: few; j_gene: TRBJ1-2; CDR3aa: CASSGAQGWGGYTF; CDR3nt: TGTGCCAGCAGTGGCGCCCAGGGTTGGGGCGGCTACACCTTC
v_gene: TRBV5-1; d_gene: TRBD2; abundance: many; j_gene: TRBJ2-1; CDR3aa: CASSNTGTSSNEQFF; CDR3nt: TGCGCCAGCAGCAATACGGGGACTAGCTCCAATGAGCAGTTCTTC
v_gene: TRBV7-3; d_gene: TRBD2; abundance: many; j_gene: TRBJ2-3; CDR3aa: CASSPNTSGKRTDTQYF; CDR3nt: TGTGCCAGCAGCCCCAACACTAGCGGGAAACGCACAGATACGCAGTATTTT
v_gene: TRBV11-3; d_gene: TRBD2; abundance: -; j_gene: TRBJ2-7; CDR3aa: CASSSWTSGISYEQYF; CDR3nt: TGTGCCAGCAGCTCGTGGACTAGCGGGATCTCCTACGAGCAGTACTTC
v_gene: TRBV11-3; d_gene: -; abundance: many; j_gene: TRBJ2-3; CDR3aa: CASSLESGHPTDTQYF; CDR3nt: TGTGCCAGCAGCTTAGAATCGGGACACCCCACAGATACGCAGTATTTT
v_gene: TRBV20-1; d_gene: TRBD2; abundance: -; j_gene: TRBJ2-5; CDR3aa: CSARGKRGAQETQYF; CDR3nt: TGCAGTGCTAGAGGGAAGCGGGGGGCTCAAGAGACCCAGTACTTC
v_gene: TRBV2; d_gene: -; abundance: many; j_gene: TRBJ2-5; CDR3aa: CASSEGPAETQYF; CDR3nt: TGTGCCAGCAGTGAGGGACCAGCGGAGACCCAGTACTTC
v_gene: TRBV10-3; d_gene: TRBD1; abundance: many; j_gene: TRBJ1-2; CDR3aa: CAISLHSGGYGYTF; CDR3nt: TGTGCCATCAGCCTTCATTCAGGGGGCTATGGCTACACCTTC
v_gene: TRBV7-2; d_gene: TRBD2; abundance: many; j_gene: TRBJ2-4; CDR3aa: CASSRGTSGRGNIQYF; CDR3nt: TGTGCCAGCAGCCGGGGGACTAGCGGGAGAGGAAACATTCAGTACTTC
v_gene: TRBV7-9; d_gene: -; abundance: many; j_gene: TRBJ2-5; CDR3aa: CASSFLTTETQYF; CDR3nt: TGTGCCAGCAGCTTCCTGACTACGGAGACCCAGTACTTC
v_gene: TRBV11-2; d_gene: -; abundance: many; j_gene: TRBJ2-5; CDR3aa: CASSLNHRTPPETQYF; CDR3nt: TGTGCCAGCAGCTTAAACCACAGAACCCCCCCAGAGACCCAGTACTTC
v_gene: TRBV12-3/TRBV12-4; d_gene: TRBD2; abundance: many; j_gene: TRBJ2-1; CDR3aa: CASRTGTSGSGEQFF; CDR3nt: TGTGCCAGCAGGACGGGGACTAGCGGGAGCGGTGAGCAGTTCTTC
v_gene: TRBV28; d_gene: -; abundance: -; j_gene: TRBJ2-2; CDR3aa: CASSVRPPTVGELFF; CDR3nt: TGTGCCAGCAGCGTAAGGCCTCCTACCGTCGGGGAGCTGTTTTTT
v_gene: TRBV12-5; d_gene: TRBD2; abundance: many; j_gene: TRBJ2-1; CDR3aa: CASGFWLAGLSSYNEQFF; CDR3nt: TGTGCTAGTGGTTTTTGGCTAGCGGGTTTAAGCTCCTACAATGAGCAGTTCTTC
v_gene: TRBV6-1; d_gene: TRBD1; abundance: -; j_gene: TRBJ2-2; CDR3aa: CASSPGQGGTGELFF; CDR3nt: TGTGCCAGCAGTCCCGGACAGGGCGGGACGGGGGAGCTGTTTTTT
v_gene: TRBV10-3; d_gene: -; abundance: -; j_gene: TRBJ2-3; CDR3aa: CAIRDPRARTITSDTQYF; CDR3nt: TGTGCCATCCGGGACCCTCGAGCCCGGACTATCACCTCGGATACGCAGTATTTT
v_gene: TRBV6-1; d_gene: -; abundance: -; j_gene: TRBJ1-3; CDR3aa: CASSEVMGGSGNTIYF; CDR3nt: TGTGCCAGCAGTGAAGTTATGGGGGGCTCTGGAAACACCATATATTTT
v_gene: TRBV9; d_gene: -; abundance: many; j_gene: TRBJ1-1; CDR3aa: CASSHGTLNTEAFF; CDR3nt: TGTGCCAGCAGCCATGGGACCCTGAACACTGAAGCTTTCTTT